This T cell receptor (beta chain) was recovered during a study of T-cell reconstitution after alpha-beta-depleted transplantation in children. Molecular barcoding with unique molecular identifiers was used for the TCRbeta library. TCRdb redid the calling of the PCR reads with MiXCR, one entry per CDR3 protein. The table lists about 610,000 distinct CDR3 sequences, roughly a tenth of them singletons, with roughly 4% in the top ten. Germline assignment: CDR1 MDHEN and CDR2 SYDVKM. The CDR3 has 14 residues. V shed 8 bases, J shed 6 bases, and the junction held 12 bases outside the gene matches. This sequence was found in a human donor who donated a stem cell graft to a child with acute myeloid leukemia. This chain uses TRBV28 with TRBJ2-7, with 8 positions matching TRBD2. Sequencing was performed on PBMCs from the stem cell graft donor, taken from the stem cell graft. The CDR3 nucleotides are TGTGCCAGCTATGCCGGGGGGGTCGAGGGCGAGCAGTACTTC. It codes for CASYAGGVEGEQYF.